This TCR beta chain was captured in a study of shared clonotypes between healthy human individuals. This clone has a single count. The sorted-subset replicate PCRs were given about 200 ng DNA, which is 31,000 or so T cell genomes. Sequencing used immunoSEQ multiplex PCR; TCRdb keeps in-frame clones, though not all of them. This repertoire shows approximately 2.1 million clones, about 92% found once; its top ten account for 0.3% to 0.4%. Sequenced sample: naive CD4+ T cells from PBMCs. Subset reported: CD45RA+ positively selected. The TCR was taken from a man aged 18-30 years in good health. Some clones in this sample may be carry-over from other donors' samples.

The CDR3 region is CASSVGAAGNTIYF. The CDR3 nucleotides are TGTGCCAGCAGCGTAGGAGCGGCGGGAAACACCATATATTTT. The chain carries TRBV9 and TRBJ1-3; D is undetermined. V was trimmed by 0 bases and J by 4 bases, leaving 8 bases between them. Per the germline V gene, CDR1 is SGDLS and CDR2 is YYNGEE. The CDR3 covers 14 residues.